This entry lists 19 T cell receptor beta chains sequenced from one sample in a study of T cell changes during pregnancy in multiple sclerosis. The repertoire was sequenced with immunoSEQ multiplex PCR; TCRdb's copy has only in-frame clones and lacks some. The sample holds 80,000 to 95,000 clones, about 95% seen once. The sample consisted of peripheral blood, taken in the second trimester of pregnancy. Every receptor here comes from a female donor with multiple sclerosis, enrolled in a pregnancy study.

The gene calls are TRBV20-1 and TRBJ1-2; a possible D gene is TRBD1 (5 bases). Germline assignment: CDR1 DFQATT and CDR2 SNEGSKA (reference sequence). Trimming took 5 bases from V and 9 from J, leaving 13 bases between them. This CDR3 region has 11 residues. The chain's CDR3 is CSAHLGPSYTF. DNA of the CDR3: TGCAGTGCTCACTTGGGGCCAAGCTACACCTTC.

The chain links TRBV19 to TRBJ1-4; D gene unclear. Germline values: CDR1 LNHDA, CDR2 SQIVND (reference sequence). The CDR3 runs 15 residues. The V end lost 1 base, the J end lost 4 bases, and 10 bases lay between the germline ends. CDR3 region: CASSIGGQINEKLFF. For the CDR3, the DNA is TGTGCCAGTAGTATAGGAGGGCAGATTAATGAAAAACTGTTTTTT. Full variable domain (rest looked up from reference TRBV19 and TRBJ1-4): DGGITQSPKYLFRKEGQNVTLSCEQNLNHDAMYWYRQDPGQGLRLIYYSQIVNDFQKGDIAEGYSVSREKKESFPLTVTSAQKNPTAFYLCASSIGGQINEKLFFGSGTQLSVL.

V is TRBV2 and J is TRBJ2-1, with 8 positions matching TRBD2. Trimming at V came to 7 bases and at J to 0 bases, leaving 11 bases not matched to a gene. This CDR3 has 17 amino acids. The germline CDR1 and CDR2 sequences are SNHLY and FYNNEI. CDR3 in amino acids: CASTAESGRFSYNEQFF. The CDR3 region has the DNA TGTGCCAGCACCGCGGAGAGCGGGAGATTCTCCTACAATGAGCAGTTCTTC.

J is TRBJ1-2 and V is TRBV2, with a possible D match to TRBD1 (5 bases). Between the trimmed V and J ends, which lost 8 bases and 3 bases, there was a span of 22 bases. Germline V CDR1 and CDR2: SNHLY, FYNNEI. This CDR3 has 16 amino acids. In DNA form, the CDR3 reads TGTGCCAGCGGGGGGGTGGATTTGCCGCCCGACTATGGCTACACCTTC. The encoded protein is CASGGVDLPPDYGYTF.

The chain couples TRBV6-5 to TRBJ2-1; D call uncertain. Germline CDR1 and CDR2: MNHEY and SVGAGI. The CDR3 extends over 14 amino acids. V lost 2 bases and J 6 bases, leaving 11 bases between the germline ends. For the CDR3, the DNA is TGTGCCAGCAGTTACGGCGAGGCCCCCAATGAGCAGTTCTTC. This codes for CASSYGEAPNEQFF.

The gene calls are TRBV27 and TRBJ2-3; D might be TRBD1 (6 bases). The germline gives CDR1 MNHEY, CDR2 SMNVEV (reference sequence). CDR3 length equals 15 residues. V was cut by 6 bases and J by 6 bases, with 19 bases left in between. This CDR3 is CASSFTGTQMDTQYF. Written as DNA, the CDR3 is TGTGCCAGCAGCTTTACAGGGACCCAAATGGATACGCAGTATTTT.

J is TRBJ2-1 and V is TRBV23-1; D might be TRBD2 (5 bases). TRBV23-1 is an ORF for which the function is uncertain. Trimming took 7 bases from V and 0 from J, leaving 19 bases between them. This CDR3 has 17 residues. The CDR3 DNA is TGCGCCAGCACCTTCCTCCGGACTCTATTCTCCTACAATGAGCAGTTCTTC. It yields the protein CASTFLRTLFSYNEQFF.

V is TRBV28 and J is TRBJ2-7, with TRBD1 as a possible D gene (5 bases). V was cut by 6 bases and J by 2 bases, with 11 bases left in between. The germline CDR1 and CDR2 sequences are MDHEN and SYDVKM. The CDR3 has 13 amino acids. This CDR3 is CASRGPEAYEQYF. In nucleotides, the CDR3 is TGTGCCAGCAGGGGGCCTGAGGCCTACGAGCAGTACTTC.

Worth noting for this clone: Other DNA sequences in the sample encode the same CDR3. The chain uses TRBV9 and TRBJ2-7, with TRBD1 matching over 7 bases. The CDR3 runs 15 residues. The junction had 11 bases not matched to a gene; V was cut back by 5 bases and J by 3 bases. Germline V gene lookup returns CDR1 SGDLS and CDR2 YYNGEE. CDR3 amino acids: CASSPLGRDSYEQYF. The CDR3 DNA reads TGTGCCAGCAGTCCACTAGGCAGGGACAGCTACGAGCAGTACTTC.

This chain uses TRBV19 with TRBJ2-5, with D unresolved. V was pared by 6 bases and J by 4 bases, with 12 bases between. CDR1 is LNHDA, CDR2 SQIVND, per germline (reference sequence). The CDR3 has 13 residues. The CDR3 protein is CASREAGLETQYF. CDR3 sequence (DNA): TGTGCCAGTAGGGAAGCAGGCTTAGAGACCCAGTACTTC.

The genes are TRBV4-1 and TRBJ1-2, with D perhaps matching TRBD1 (5 bases). The CDR3 contains 16 residues. Trimming removed 1 base from V and 1 base from J, with 13 bases in between. The germline CDR1 and CDR2 sequences are MGHRA and YSYEKL. CDR3 DNA sequence: TGCGCCAGCAGCCAAGGTCCCGCAGGGATTAACTATGGCTACACCTTC. It codes for CASSQGPAGINYGYTF.

This clone has a handful of counts. The chain has TRBV7-8 and TRBJ1-5, with D tentatively TRBD1 (5 bases). This CDR3 is built from 17 residues. Trimming left V 1 base short and J 3 bases short, with 16 bases between. Germline V lookup: CDR1 SGHVS, CDR2 FQNEAQ. This CDR3 is CASSLGLGRGNNQPQHF. DNA of the CDR3: TGTGCCAGCAGCTTAGGTTTGGGTAGGGGTAACAATCAGCCCCAGCATTTT.

The rearrangement uses TRBV19 and TRBJ2-3, with 11 bases lining up with TRBD2. The CDR3 consists of 17 residues. The V gene end was trimmed by 3 bases and the J gene end by 4 bases; junction bases not matched to a gene: 9. Germline CDR1 is LNHDA and CDR2 is SQIVND (reference sequence). The CDR3 DNA follows: TGTGCCAGTAGTATTTTCCTGGCTAGCGGGGGGTCAGATACGCAGTATTTT. This sequence encodes CASSIFLASGGSDTQYF.

The gene calls are TRBV2 and TRBJ2-1; 16 positions match TRBD2. With V trimmed by 5 bases and J by 9 bases, 13 bases remained unmatched. Germline assignment: CDR1 SNHLY and CDR2 FYNNEI. The CDR3 loop spans 18 amino acids. CDR3 bases: TGTGCCAGCAGTCTAAACCCGGGACTAGCGGGAGGGGGGATTGAGCAGTTCTTC. Its protein is CASSLNPGLAGGGIEQFF.

The chain joins TRBV9 to TRBJ1-2; 9 positions match TRBD1. Germline-derived CDR1 and CDR2 are SGDLS and YYNGEE. The length of the CDR3 is 18 residues. V gave up 0 bases and J gave up 0 bases; unmatched junction bases: 9. In nucleotides, the CDR3 is TGTGCCAGCAGCGTAGGGGGACAGGGTCGTCGACCTAACTATGGCTACACCTTC. Its protein is CASSVGGQGRRPNYGYTF. Full variable domain (remainder filled in from reference TRBV9 and TRBJ1-2): DSGVTQTPKHLITATGQRVTLRCSPRSGDLSVYWYQQSLDQGLQFLIQYYNGEERAKGNILERFSAQQFPDLHSELNLSSLELGDSALYFCASSVGGQGRRPNYGYTFGSGTRLTVV.

In this sample, this clone turned up once. This chain connects TRBV9 to TRBJ1-2; a possible D gene is TRBD1 (6 bases). The CDR3 is 11 amino acids. V dropped 4 bases and J dropped 10 bases, with 11 bases sitting between them. The V gene's germline CDR1 is SGDLS and CDR2 YYNGEE. In DNA form, the CDR3 reads TGTGCCAGCAGCTCCCCAGGGGACTACACCTTC. It encodes CASSSPGDYTF.

This clone was observed once. CDR3 loop: CASSLGTIRETQYF. CDR3 DNA sequence: TGCGCCAGCAGCCTCGGGACAATTAGGGAGACCCAGTACTTC. The V gene is TRBV5-1, the J gene TRBJ2-5; maybe TRBD1 (6 bases). The CDR3 is 14 residues long. Germline values: CDR1 SGHRS, CDR2 YFSETQ. The V end lost 4 bases, the J end lost 5 bases, and 15 bases lay between the germline ends.

The rearrangement joins TRBV19 to TRBJ1-2; D perhaps matches TRBD1 (5 bases). Germline assignment: CDR1 LNHDA and CDR2 SQIVND (reference sequence). This CDR3 is built from 17 residues. With 2 bases removed from V and 5 bases from J, the gap between germline ends came to 21 bases. CDR3 amino acids: CASSIPGGEGNEYGYTF. CDR3 DNA sequence: TGTGCCAGTAGTATACCCGGGGGTGAAGGGAACGAATATGGCTACACCTTC.

The V gene is TRBV9, the J gene TRBJ2-5; D is possibly TRBD2 (5 bases). This CDR3 is built from 14 residues. From germline, CDR1 is SGDLS and CDR2 YYNGEE. V shed 1 base and J shed 3 bases, with 10 bases lying between them. CDR3 DNA sequence: TGTGCCAGCAGCGTATACGGGAAGGAAGAGACCCAGTACTTC. Its protein is CASSVYGKEETQYF.